This T cell receptor beta chain was identified during a study of shared clonotypes between healthy human individuals. Study-wide points: Sorted-subset sequencing was shown by rarefaction to be incomplete despite large depth. Few donors restricted represented genetic and exposure-history diversity.

TCRdb's table, derived via immunoSEQ multiplex PCR, lists solely in-frame clones and lacks some. The data show 550,000 to 750,000 clones, roughly nine tenths seen once. Note on this clone: The target antigen is unknown.

CD45RO-negative CD8 cells positively selected for CCR7 made up the naive population, which excluded terminally differentiated effector memory CD45RA+ cells. The CDR3 has 16 residues. Germline V gene data show CDR1 as SGHAT and CDR2 as FQNNGV. Between the trimmed V and J ends, which lost 4 bases and 6 bases, there was a span of 19 bases. This sequence originates from a man aged 30-40 years in good health. This chain connects TRBV11-2 to TRBJ2-1; a possible D gene is TRBD2 (5 bases). Sequencing was done on a sample of naive CD8+ T cells sorted from blood. This chain's CDR3 is CASSSVGRIRGNEQFF. Written as DNA, the CDR3 is TGTGCCAGCAGCTCGGTGGGCCGCATCCGGGGCAATGAGCAGTTCTTC.